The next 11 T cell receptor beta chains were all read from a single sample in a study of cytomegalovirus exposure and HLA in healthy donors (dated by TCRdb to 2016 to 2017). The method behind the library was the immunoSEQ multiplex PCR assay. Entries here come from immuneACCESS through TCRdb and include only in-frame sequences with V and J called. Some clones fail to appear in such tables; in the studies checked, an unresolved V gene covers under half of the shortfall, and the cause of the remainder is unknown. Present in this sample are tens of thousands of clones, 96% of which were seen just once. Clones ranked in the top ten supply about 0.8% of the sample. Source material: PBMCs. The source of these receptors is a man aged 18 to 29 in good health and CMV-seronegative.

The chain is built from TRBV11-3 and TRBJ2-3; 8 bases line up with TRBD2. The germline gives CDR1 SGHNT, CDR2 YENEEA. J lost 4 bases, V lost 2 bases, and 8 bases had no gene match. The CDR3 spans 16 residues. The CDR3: CASSLRGSGKADTQYF. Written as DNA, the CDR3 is TGTGCCAGCAGCTTACGGGGTAGCGGGAAGGCAGATACGCAGTATTTT.

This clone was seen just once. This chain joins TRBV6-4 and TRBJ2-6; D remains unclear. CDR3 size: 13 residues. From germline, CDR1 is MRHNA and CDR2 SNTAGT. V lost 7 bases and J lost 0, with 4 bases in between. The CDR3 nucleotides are TGTGCCAGCAAGAGCTCTGGGGCCAACGTCCTGACTTTC. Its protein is CASKSSGANVLTF.

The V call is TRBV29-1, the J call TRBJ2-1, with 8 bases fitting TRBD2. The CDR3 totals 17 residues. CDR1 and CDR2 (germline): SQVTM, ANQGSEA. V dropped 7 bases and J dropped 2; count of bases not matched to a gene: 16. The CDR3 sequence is CSGEGLAGGRTYNEQFF. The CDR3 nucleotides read TGCAGCGGGGAAGGACTCGCGGGAGGTAGGACCTACAATGAGCAGTTCTTC.

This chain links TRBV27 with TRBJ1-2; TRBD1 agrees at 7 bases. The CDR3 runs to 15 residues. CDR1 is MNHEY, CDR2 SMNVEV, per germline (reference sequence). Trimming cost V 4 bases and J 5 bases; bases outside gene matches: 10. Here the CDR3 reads CASSSGTESPYGYTF. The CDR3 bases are TGTGCCAGCAGTTCTGGGACAGAAAGCCCGTATGGCTACACCTTC.

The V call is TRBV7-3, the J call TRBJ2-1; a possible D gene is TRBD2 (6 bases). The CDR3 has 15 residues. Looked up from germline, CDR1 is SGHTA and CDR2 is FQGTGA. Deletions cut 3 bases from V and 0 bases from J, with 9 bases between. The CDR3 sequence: CASSLDGSSYNEQFF. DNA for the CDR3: TGTGCCAGCAGCTTGGACGGGAGCTCCTACAATGAGCAGTTCTTC.

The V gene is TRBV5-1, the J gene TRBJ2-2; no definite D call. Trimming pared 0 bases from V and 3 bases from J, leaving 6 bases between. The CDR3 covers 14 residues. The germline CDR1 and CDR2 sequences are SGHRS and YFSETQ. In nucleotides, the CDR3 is TGCGCCAGCAGCTTGGCGTATGACACCGGGGAGCTGTTTTTT. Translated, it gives CASSLAYDTGELFF.

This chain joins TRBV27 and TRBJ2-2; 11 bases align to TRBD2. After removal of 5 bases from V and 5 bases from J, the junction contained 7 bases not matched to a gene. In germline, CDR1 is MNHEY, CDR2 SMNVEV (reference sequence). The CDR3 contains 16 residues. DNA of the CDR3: TGTGCCAGCAGTCCCCGACTAGCGGGAAAAACCGGGGAGCTGTTTTTT. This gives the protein CASSPRLAGKTGELFF.

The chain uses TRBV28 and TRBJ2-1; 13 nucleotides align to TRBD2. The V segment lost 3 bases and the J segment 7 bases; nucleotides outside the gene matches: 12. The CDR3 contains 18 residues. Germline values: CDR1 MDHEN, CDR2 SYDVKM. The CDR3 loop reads CASSLRTSGRGPLNEQFF. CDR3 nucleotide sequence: TGTGCCAGCAGTTTGCGGACTAGCGGGAGAGGTCCCCTTAATGAGCAGTTCTTC. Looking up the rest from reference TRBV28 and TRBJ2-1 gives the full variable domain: DVKVTQSSRYLVKRTGEKVFLECVQDMDHENMFWYRQDPGLGLRLIYFSYDVKMKEKGDIPEGYSVSREKKERFSLILESASTNQTSMYLCASSLRTSGRGPLNEQFFGPGTRLTVL.

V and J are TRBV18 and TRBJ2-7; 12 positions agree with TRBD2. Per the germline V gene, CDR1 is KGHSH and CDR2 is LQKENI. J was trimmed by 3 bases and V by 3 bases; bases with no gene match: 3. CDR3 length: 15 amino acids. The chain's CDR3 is CASSPLAGGGYEQYF. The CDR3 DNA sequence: TGTGCCAGCTCACCCCTAGCGGGAGGGGGCTACGAGCAGTACTTC.

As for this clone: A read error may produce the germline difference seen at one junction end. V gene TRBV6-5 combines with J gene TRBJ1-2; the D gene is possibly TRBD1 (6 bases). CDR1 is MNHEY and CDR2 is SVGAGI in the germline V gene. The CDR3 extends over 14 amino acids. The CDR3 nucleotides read TGTGCCAGCAGTTACTCGAAAACAGGGAAGAATAGCTCCTTC. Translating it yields CASSYSKTGKNSSF.

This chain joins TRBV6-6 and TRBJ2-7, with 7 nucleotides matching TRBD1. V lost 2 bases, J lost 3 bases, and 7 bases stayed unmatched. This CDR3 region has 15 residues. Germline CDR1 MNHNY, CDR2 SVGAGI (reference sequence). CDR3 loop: CASSYDGTASYEQYV. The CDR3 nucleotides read TGTGCCAGCAGTTACGATGGGACAGCAAGCTACGAGCAGTACGTC.